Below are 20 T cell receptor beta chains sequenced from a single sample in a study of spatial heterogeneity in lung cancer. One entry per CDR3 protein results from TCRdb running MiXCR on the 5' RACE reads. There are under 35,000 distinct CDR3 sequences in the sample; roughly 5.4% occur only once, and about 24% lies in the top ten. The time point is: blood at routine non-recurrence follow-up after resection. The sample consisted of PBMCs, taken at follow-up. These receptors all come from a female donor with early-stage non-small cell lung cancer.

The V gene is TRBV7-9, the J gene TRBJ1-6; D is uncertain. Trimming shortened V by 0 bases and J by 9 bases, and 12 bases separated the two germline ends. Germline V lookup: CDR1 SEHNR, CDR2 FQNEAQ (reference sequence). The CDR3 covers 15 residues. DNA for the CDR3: TGTGCCAGCAGCTTAGCGCCGGTAAACGGTTCACCCCTCCACTTT. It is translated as CASSLAPVNGSPLHF.

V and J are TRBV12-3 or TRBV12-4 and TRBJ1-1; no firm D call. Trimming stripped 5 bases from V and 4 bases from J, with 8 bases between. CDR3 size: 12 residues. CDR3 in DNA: TGTGCCAGCAGTCCTAGGGCCACTGAAGCTTTCTTT. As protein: CASSPRATEAFF.

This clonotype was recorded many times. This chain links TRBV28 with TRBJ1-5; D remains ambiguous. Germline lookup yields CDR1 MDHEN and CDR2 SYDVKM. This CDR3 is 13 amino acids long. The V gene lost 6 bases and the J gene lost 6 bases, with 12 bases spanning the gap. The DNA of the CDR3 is TGTGCCAGCAGACTAATAAAGGGTCAGCCCCAGCATTTT. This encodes CASRLIKGQPQHF.

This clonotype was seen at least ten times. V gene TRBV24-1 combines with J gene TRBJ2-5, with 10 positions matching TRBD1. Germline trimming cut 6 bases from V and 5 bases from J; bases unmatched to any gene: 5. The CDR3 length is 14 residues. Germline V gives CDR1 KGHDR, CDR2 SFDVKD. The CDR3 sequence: CATSRTGGEETQYF. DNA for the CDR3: TGTGCCACCAGTAGGACAGGGGGAGAGGAGACCCAGTACTTC.

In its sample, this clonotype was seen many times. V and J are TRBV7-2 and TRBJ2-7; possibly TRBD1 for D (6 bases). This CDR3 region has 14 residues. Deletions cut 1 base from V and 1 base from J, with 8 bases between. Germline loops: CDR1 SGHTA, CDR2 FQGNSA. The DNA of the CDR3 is TGTGCCAGCAGCTTAGACAGGGAGTCCTACGAGCAGTACTTC. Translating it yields CASSLDRESYEQYF.

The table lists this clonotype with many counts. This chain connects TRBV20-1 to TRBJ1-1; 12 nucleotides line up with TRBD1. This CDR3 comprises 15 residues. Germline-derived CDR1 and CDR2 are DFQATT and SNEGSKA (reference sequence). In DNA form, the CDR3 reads TGCAGGACTCCCGGGACAGGGGGCGTAAACACTGAAGCTTTCTTT. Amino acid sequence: CRTPGTGGVNTEAFF.

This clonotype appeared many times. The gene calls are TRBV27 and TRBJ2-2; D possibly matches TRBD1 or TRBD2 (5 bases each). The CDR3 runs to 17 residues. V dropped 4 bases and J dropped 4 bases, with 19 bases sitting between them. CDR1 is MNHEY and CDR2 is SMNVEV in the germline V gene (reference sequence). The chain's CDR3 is CASSYGAPGRSTGELFF. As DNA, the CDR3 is TGTGCCAGCAGTTACGGGGCTCCCGGTCGAAGCACCGGGGAGCTGTTTTTT.

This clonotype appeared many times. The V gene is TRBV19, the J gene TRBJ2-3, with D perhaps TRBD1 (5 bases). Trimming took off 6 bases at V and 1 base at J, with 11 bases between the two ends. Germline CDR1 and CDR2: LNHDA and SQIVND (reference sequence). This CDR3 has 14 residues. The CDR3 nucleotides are TGTGCCAGTAGCCAGGGTCCCCGCACAGATACGCAGTATTTT. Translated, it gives CASSQGPRTDTQYF.

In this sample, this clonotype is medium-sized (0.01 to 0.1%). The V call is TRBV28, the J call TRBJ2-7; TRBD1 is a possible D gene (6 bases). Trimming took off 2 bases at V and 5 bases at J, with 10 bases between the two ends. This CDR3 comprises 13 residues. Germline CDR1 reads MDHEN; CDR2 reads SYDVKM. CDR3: CASSLSTGNEQYF. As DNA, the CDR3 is TGTGCCAGCAGTTTAAGCACAGGGAACGAGCAGTACTTC.

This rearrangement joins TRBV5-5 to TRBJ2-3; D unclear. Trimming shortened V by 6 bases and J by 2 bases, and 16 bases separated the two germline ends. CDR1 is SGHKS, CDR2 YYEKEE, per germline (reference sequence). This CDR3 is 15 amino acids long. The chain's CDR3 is CASTTDGHPTDTQYF. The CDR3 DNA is TGTGCCAGCACCACCGACGGGCATCCCACAGATACGCAGTATTTT.

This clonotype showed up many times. The CDR3 protein is CASSLAQPTGQETQYF. In DNA form, the CDR3 reads TGTGCCAGCAGCTTAGCCCAGCCGACAGGGCAAGAGACCCAGTACTTC. J is TRBJ2-5 and V is TRBV7-9; 7 nucleotides agree with TRBD1. Germline assignment: CDR1 SEHNR and CDR2 FQNEAQ (reference sequence). J was trimmed by 2 bases and V by 0 bases; bases with no gene match: 6. This CDR3 has 16 amino acids.

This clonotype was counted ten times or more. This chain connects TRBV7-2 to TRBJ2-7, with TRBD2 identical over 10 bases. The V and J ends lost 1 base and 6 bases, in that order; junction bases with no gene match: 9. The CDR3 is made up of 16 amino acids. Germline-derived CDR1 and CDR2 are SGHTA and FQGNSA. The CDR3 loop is CASSLGSVAGGGEQYF. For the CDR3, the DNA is TGTGCCAGCAGCTTAGGGTCGGTAGCGGGAGGCGGCGAGCAGTACTTC.

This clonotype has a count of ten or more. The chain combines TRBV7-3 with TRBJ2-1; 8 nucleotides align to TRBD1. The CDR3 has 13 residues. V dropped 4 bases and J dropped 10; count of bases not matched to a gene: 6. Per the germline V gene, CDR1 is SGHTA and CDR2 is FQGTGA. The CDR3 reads CASSSGQGGEQFF. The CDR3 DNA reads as TGTGCCAGCAGCTCCGGACAGGGAGGCGAGCAGTTCTTC. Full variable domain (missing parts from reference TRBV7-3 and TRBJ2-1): GAGVSQTPSNKVTEKGKYVELRCDPISGHTALYWYRQSLGQGPEFLIYFQGTGAADDSGLPNDRFFAVRPEGSVSTLKIQRTERGDSAVYLCASSSGQGGEQFFGPGTRLTVL.

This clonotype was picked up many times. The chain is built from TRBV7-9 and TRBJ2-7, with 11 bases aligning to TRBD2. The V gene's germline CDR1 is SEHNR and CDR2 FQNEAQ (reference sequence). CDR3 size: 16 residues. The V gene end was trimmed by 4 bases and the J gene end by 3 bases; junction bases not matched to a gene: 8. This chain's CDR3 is CASSSSGTSGIYEQYF. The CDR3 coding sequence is TGTGCCAGCAGCTCTTCCGGGACTAGCGGAATCTACGAGCAGTACTTC.

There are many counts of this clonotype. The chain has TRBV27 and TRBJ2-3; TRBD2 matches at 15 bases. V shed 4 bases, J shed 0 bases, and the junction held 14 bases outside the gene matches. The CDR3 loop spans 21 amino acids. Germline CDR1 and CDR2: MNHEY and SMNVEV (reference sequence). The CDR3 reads CASSSIPPGLAGGSSTDTQYF. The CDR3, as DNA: TGTGCCAGCAGTTCTATCCCTCCGGGACTAGCGGGAGGATCTAGCACAGATACGCAGTATTTT.

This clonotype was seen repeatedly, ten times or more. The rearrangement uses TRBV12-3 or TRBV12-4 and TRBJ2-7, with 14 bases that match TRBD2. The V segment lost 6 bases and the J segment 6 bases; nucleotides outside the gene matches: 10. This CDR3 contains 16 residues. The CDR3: CASSPQTSGGAGEQYF. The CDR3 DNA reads TGTGCCAGCAGCCCACAGACTAGCGGGGGGGCAGGCGAGCAGTACTTC.

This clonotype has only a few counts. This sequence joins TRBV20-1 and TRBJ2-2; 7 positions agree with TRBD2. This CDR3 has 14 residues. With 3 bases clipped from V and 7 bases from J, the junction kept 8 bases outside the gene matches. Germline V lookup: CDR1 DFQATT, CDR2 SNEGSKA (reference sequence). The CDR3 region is CSASHAGVIGELFF. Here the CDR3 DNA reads TGCAGTGCTAGTCACGCGGGAGTTATCGGGGAGCTGTTTTTT.

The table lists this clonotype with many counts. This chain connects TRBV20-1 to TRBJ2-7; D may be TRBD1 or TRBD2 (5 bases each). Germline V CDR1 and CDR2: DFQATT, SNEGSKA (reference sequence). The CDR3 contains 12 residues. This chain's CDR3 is CSWGTSVGEQYF. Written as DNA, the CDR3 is TGCAGCTGGGGGACCTCCGTGGGCGAGCAGTACTTC.

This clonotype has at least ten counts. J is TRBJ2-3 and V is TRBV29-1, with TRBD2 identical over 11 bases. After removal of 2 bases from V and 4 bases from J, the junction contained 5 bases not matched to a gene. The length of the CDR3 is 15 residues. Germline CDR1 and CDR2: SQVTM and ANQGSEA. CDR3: CSVENSGRVADTQYF. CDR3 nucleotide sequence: TGCAGCGTTGAAAATAGCGGGAGGGTAGCAGATACGCAGTATTTT.

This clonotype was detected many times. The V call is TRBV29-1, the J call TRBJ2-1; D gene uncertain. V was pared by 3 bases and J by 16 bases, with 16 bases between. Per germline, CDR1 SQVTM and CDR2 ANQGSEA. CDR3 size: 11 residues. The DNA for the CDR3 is TGCAGCGTTGATTCGGTGGCAGAAGGTTTCTTC. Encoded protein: CSVDSVAEGFF.